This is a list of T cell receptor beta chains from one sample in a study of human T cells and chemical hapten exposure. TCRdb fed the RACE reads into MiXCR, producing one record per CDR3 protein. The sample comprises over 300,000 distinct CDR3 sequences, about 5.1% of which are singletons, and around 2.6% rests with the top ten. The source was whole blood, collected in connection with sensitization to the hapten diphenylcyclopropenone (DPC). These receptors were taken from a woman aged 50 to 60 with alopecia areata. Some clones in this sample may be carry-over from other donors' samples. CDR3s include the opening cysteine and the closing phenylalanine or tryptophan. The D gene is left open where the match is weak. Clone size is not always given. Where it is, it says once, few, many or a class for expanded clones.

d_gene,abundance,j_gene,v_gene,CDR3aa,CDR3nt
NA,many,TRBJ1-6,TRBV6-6,CASRTRDRYNSPLHF,TGTGCCAGCAGGACCCGGGACCGATATAATTCACCCCTCCACTTT
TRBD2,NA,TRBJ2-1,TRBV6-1,CASTGLAGESSYNEQFF,TGTGCCAGCACCGGACTAGCGGGAGAGAGCTCCTACAATGAGCAGTTCTTC
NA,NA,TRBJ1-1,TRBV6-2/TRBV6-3,CASSYTLNTEAFF,TGTGCCAGCAGTTACACGCTGAACACTGAAGCTTTCTTT
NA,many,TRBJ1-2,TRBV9,CASSVGQSFYGYTF,TGTGCCAGCAGCGTAGGACAGAGCTTCTATGGCTACACCTTC
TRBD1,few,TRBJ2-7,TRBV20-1,CSARSGQVYEQYF,TGCAGTGCTCGGTCAGGACAGGTATACGAGCAGTACTTC
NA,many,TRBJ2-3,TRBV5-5,CASQSTDTQYF,TGTGCCAGCCAGAGCACAGATACGCAGTATTTT
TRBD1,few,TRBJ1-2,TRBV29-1,CSVDRVNGYTF,TGCAGCGTCGACAGGGTCAATGGCTACACCTTC
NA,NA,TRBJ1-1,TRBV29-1,CSVSGAGTEAFF,TGCAGCGTTTCAGGGGCCGGGACTGAAGCTTTCTTT
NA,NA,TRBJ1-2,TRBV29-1,CSVEDGGFHGYTF,TGCAGCGTTGAAGATGGGGGATTCCATGGCTACACCTTC
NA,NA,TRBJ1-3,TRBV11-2,CASSLGMRGRGNTIYF,TGTGCCAGCAGCTTAGGAATGCGGGGGCGAGGAAACACCATATATTTT
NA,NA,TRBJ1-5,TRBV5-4,CASSLALRPGDQPQHF,TGTGCCAGCAGCTTGGCCCTGCGGCCGGGCGATCAGCCCCAGCATTTT
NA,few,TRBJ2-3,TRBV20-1,CSARRGTSTDTQYF,TGCAGTGCTAGGAGAGGTACTAGCACAGATACGCAGTATTTT
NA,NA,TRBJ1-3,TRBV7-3,CASSSDPNSLTGNTIYF,TGTGCCAGCAGCTCCGACCCTAACAGCCTTACTGGAAACACCATATATTTT
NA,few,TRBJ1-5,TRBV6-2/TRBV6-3,CASSVGGVRNQPQHF,TGTGCCAGCAGTGTGGGGGGGGTACGCAATCAGCCCCAGCATTTT
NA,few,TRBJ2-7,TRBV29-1,CSVATRGYEQYF,TGCAGCGTTGCGACAAGGGGTTACGAGCAGTACTTC
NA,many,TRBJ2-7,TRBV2,CASSEEQGRGYEQYF,TGTGCCAGCAGTGAAGAGCAGGGGCGCGGGTACGAGCAGTACTTC
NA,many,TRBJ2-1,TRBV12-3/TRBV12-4,CASSLAETGEVF,TGTGCCAGCAGTTTAGCGGAAACAGGGGAGGTCTTC
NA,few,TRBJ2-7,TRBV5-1,CASSAAGRTYEQYF,TGCGCCAGCAGCGCCGCGGGACGGACCTACGAGCAGTACTTC
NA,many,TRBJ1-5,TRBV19,CASRTTGSGNQPQHF,TGTGCCAGTAGAACTACAGGGTCAGGCAATCAGCCCCAGCATTTT
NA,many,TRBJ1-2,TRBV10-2,CASRDPWQSYGYTF,TGCGCCAGCAGGGACCCCTGGCAGTCCTATGGCTACACCTTC
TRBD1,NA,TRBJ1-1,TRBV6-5,CASSYDRDQNTEAFF,TGTGCCAGCAGTTATGACAGGGACCAGAACACTGAAGCTTTCTTT
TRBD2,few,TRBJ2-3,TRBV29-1,CSVESGGHTDTQYF,TGCAGCGTTGAGAGCGGGGGCCATACAGATACGCAGTATTTT
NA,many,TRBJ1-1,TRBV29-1,CSVGRGSTEAFF,TGCAGCGTTGGCCGGGGAAGCACTGAAGCTTTCTTT
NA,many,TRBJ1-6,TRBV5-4,CASSSGTVFNSPLHF,TGTGCCAGCAGCTCCGGGACTGTTTTTAATTCACCCCTCCACTTT
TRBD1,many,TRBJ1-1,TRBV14,CASSQDWSQGVTEAFF,TGTGCCAGCAGCCAAGATTGGTCACAGGGGGTCACTGAAGCTTTCTTT
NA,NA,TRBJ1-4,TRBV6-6,CASRDPGLVEKLFF,TGTGCCAGCAGGGATCCAGGGTTGGTAGAAAAACTGTTTTTT
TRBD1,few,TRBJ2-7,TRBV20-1,CSAARTGGINEQYF,TGCAGTGCTGCAAGGACAGGGGGCATAAACGAGCAGTACTTC
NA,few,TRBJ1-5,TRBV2,CASSGNPGGLNQPQHF,TGTGCCAGCAGTGGCAATCCGGGGGGCCTCAATCAGCCCCAGCATTTT
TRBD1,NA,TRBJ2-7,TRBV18,CASSPRQGAGEQYF,TGTGCCAGCTCACCACGGCAGGGGGCCGGCGAGCAGTACTTC
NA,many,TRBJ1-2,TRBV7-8,CASSTKLTGGIDGYTF,TGTGCCAGCAGTACTAAATTAACCGGGGGCATTGATGGCTACACCTTC
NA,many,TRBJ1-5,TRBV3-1,CASSQANQPQHF,TGTGCCAGCAGCCAAGCAAATCAGCCCCAGCATTTT
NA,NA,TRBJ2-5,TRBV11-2,CASSFADKTQYF,TGTGCCAGCAGCTTCGCGGACAAGACCCAGTACTTC
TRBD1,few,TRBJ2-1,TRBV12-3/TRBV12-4,CASTTRDSRVNEQFF,TGTGCCAGCACCACCCGGGACAGTCGAGTCAATGAGCAGTTCTTC